A single TCR beta chain is shown here with its context. The target antigen is unknown. This entry is derived from a study of cytomegalovirus exposure and HLA in healthy donors. Study results and limitations: Judged likely to be a sequencing artifact was a cluster of highly shared sequence variants. Among the most significant clusters, several appeared linked to common viral pathogens in a later analysis. High sensitivity and specificity were reportedly achieved when the classifier diagnosed cytomegalovirus status.

Germline V lookup: CDR1 SGHNT, CDR2 YYREEE (reference sequence). This CDR3 comprises 16 residues. Losses at the gene ends were 4 bases for V and 8 bases for J; bases not matched to a gene: 11. With 60 Vbeta and 13 Jbeta primers, the PCR was carried out. The table came from immunoSEQ multiplex PCR; TCRdb's copy has only in-frame clones and leaves some out. The table lists hundreds of thousands of clones, around four fifths of them singletons. Sequencing was carried out using PBMCs. V usage is TRBV5-4 and J usage is TRBJ2-2; 10 bases map to TRBD2. The receptor comes from a woman in her forties in good health and CMV-seronegative. CDR3 sequence reads: CASSPLAGAGEGELFF. The CDR3 DNA is TGTGCCAGCAGCCCGCTAGCGGGGGCCGGAGAAGGGGAGCTGTTTTTT.